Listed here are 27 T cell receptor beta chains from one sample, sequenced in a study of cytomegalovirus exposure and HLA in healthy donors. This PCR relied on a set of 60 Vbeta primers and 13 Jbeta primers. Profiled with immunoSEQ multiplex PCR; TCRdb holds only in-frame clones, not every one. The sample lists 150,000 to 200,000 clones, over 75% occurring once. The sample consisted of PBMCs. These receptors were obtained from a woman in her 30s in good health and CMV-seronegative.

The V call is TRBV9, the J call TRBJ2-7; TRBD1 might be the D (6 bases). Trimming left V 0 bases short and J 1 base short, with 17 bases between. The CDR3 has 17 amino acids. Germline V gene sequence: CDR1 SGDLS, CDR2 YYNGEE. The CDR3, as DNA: TGTGCCAGCAGCGTAGGCCAAGGGGGAAAGGGATCCTACGAGCAGTACTTC. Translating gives CASSVGQGGKGSYEQYF.

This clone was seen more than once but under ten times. CDR3 DNA sequence: TGTGCCAGCAGCCCCAACGGTGGGCCCCAGCATTTT. Translation: CASSPNGGPQHF. The V and J genes are TRBV7-9 and TRBJ1-5; D call uncertain. The V and J ends lost 5 bases and 9 bases respectively, with 11 bases between them. The CDR3 has 12 amino acids. The germline gives CDR1 SEHNR, CDR2 FQNEAQ (reference sequence).

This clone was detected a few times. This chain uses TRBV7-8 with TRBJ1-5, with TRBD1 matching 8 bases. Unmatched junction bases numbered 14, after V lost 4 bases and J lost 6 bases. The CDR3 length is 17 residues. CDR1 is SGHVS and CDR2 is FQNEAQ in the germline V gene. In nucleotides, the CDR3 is TGTGCCAGCAGCTCTGAAGGGGCAGGGGGCGGGGGTCAGCCCCAGCATTTT. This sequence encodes CASSSEGAGGGGQPQHF.

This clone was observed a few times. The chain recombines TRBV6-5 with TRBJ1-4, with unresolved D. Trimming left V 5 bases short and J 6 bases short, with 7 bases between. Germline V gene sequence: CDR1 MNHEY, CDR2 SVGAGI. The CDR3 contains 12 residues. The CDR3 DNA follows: TGTGCCAGCAGTCAAGGAGATGAAAAACTGTTTTTT. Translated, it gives CASSQGDEKLFF.

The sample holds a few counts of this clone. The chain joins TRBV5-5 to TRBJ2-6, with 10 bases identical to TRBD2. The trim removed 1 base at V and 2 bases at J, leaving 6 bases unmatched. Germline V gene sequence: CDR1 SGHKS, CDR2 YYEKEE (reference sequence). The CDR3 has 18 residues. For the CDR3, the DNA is TGTGCCAGCAGCTTGAGAAGCGGGGGGGCTGCTGGGGCCAACGTCCTGACTTTC. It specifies CASSLRSGGAAGANVLTF.

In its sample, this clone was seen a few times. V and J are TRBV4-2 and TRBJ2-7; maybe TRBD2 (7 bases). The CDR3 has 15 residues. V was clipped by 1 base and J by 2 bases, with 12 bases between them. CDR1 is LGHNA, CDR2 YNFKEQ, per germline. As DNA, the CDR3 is TGTGCCAGCAGCCAAGCAAGGGGGGGAACCTACGAGCAGTACTTC. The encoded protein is CASSQARGGTYEQYF.

The CDR3 loop is CASSFPSGTNTGELFF. In nucleotides, the CDR3 is TGTGCCAGCAGTTTCCCCTCGGGGACTAACACCGGGGAGCTGTTTTTT. The chain joins TRBV6-5 to TRBJ2-2; weak D call: TRBD2 (6 bases). The V end lost 4 bases, the J end lost 2 bases, and 14 bases lay between the germline ends. Looked up from germline, CDR1 is MNHEY and CDR2 is SVGAGI. The CDR3 loop spans 16 amino acids.

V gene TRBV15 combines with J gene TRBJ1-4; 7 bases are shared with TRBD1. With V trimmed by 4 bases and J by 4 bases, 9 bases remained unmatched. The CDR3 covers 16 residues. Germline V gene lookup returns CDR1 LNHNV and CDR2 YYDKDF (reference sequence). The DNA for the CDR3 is TGTGCCACCAGCACGGGGGACAGCCCTAATAATGAAAAACTGTTTTTT. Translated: CATSTGDSPNNEKLFF.

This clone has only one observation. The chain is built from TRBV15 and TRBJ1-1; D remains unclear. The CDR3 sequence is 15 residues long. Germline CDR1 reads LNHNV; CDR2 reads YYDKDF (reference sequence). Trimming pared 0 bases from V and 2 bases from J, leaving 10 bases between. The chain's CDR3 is CATSRDREENTEAFF. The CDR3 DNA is TGTGCCACCAGCAGAGATAGAGAGGAAAACACTGAAGCTTTCTTT.

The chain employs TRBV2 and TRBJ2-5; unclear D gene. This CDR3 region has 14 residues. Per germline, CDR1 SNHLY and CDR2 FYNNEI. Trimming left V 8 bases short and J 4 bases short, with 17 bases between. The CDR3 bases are TGTGCCAGCTCACCCGGTGGGCTATCAGAGACCCAGTACTTC. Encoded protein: CASSPGGLSETQYF.

Written as DNA, the CDR3 is TGTGCCTGGCAAGGGACAGTTGCTAACTATGGCTACACCTTC. This gives the protein CAWQGTVANYGYTF. The chain combines TRBV30 with TRBJ1-2; 7 positions match TRBD1. The CDR3 consists of 14 residues. From germline, CDR1 is GTSNPN and CDR2 SVGIG (reference sequence). V shed 5 bases, J shed 0 bases, and the junction held 6 bases outside the gene matches.

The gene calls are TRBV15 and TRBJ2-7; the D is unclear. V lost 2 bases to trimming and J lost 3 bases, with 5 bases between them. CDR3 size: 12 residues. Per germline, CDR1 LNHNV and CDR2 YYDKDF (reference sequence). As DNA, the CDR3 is TGTGCCACCAGCAGAAACAACTACGAGCAGTACTTC. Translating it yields CATSRNNYEQYF.

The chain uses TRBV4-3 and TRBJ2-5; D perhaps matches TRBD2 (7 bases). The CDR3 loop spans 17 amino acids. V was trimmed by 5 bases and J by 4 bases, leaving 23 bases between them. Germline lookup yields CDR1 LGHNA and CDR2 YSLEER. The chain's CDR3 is CASSAQGGGAEGETQYF. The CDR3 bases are TGCGCCAGCAGCGCCCAAGGAGGGGGGGCGGAGGGAGAGACCCAGTACTTC.

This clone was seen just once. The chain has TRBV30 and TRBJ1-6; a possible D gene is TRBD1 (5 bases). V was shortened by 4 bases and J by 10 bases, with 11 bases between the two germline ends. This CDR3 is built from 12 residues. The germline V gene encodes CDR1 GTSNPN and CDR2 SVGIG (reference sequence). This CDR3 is CAWMLSGSPLHF. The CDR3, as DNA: TGTGCCTGGATGTTATCAGGGTCACCCCTCCACTTT. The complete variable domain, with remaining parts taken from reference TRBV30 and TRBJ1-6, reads SQTIHQWPATLVQPVGSPLSLECTVEGTSNPNLYWYRQAAGRGLQLLFYSVGIGQISSEVPQNLSASRPQDRQFILSSKKLLLSDSGFYLCAWMLSGSPLHFGNGTRLTVT.

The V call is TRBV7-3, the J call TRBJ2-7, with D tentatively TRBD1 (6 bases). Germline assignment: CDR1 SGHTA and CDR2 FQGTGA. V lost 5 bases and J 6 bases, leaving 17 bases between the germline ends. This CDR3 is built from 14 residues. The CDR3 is CASSPTGFTGEQYF. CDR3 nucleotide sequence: TGTGCCAGCAGCCCAACAGGGTTCACGGGCGAGCAGTACTTC.

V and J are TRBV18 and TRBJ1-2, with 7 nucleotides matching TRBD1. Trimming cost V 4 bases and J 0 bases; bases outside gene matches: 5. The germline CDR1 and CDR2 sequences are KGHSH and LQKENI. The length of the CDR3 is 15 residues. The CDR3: CASSLRGASNYGYTF. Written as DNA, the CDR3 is TGTGCCAGCTCACTCAGGGGGGCGTCTAACTATGGCTACACCTTC.

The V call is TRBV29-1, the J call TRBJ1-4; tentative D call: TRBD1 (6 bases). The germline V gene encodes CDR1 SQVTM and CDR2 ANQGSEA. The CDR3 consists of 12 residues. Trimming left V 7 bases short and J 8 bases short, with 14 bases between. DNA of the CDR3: TGCAGCGCGACCGATGGGGGCGAAAAACTGTTTTTT. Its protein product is CSATDGGEKLFF.

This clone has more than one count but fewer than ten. The CDR3 DNA reads as TGTGCCAGCAGGATGACACTAGGGAACACCGGGGAGCTGTTTTTT. This sequence encodes CASRMTLGNTGELFF. This chain links TRBV6-1 with TRBJ2-2; D might be TRBD2 (5 bases). The V end was cut by 6 bases, the J end by 1 base, with 12 bases between. CDR1 is MNHNS, CDR2 SASEGT, per germline. The CDR3 loop spans 15 amino acids.

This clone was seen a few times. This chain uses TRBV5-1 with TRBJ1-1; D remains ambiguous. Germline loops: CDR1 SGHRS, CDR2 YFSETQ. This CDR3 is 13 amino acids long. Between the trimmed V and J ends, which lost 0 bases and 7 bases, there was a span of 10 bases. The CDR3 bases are TGCGCCAGCAGCTTGGGTGGGCAGCTTGAAGCTTTCTTT. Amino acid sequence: CASSLGGQLEAFF.

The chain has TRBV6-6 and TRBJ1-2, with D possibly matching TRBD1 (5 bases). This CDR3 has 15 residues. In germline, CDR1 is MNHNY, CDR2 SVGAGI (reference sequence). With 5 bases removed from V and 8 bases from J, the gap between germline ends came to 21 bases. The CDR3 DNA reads TGTGCCAGCAGTCCACTCGGTTTGGGGGGGGAAGGCTACACCTTC. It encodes CASSPLGLGGEGYTF.

CDR3 in amino acids: CASSSGTSGGADTQYF. CDR3 in DNA: TGCGCCAGCAGCTCAGGGACTAGCGGGGGGGCAGATACGCAGTATTTT. The chain joins TRBV5-1 to TRBJ2-3; 16 bases are shared with TRBD2. The germline CDR1 and CDR2 sequences are SGHRS and YFSETQ. The CDR3 runs 16 residues. The junction had 2 bases not matched to a gene; V was cut back by 3 bases and J by 4 bases.

CDR3 sequence: CASSPVNYGYTF. The CDR3 coding sequence is TGTGCCAGCAGCCCCGTTAACTATGGCTACACCTTC. The rearrangement uses TRBV7-9 and TRBJ1-2; D is ambiguous. The CDR3 spans 12 residues. Trimming took off 5 bases at V and 1 base at J, with 5 bases between the two ends. CDR1 is SEHNR, CDR2 FQNEAQ, per germline (reference sequence).

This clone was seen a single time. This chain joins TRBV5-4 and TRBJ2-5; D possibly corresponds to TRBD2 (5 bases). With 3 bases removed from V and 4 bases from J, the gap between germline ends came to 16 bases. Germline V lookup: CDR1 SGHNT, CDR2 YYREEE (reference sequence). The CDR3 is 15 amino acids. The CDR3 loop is CASSSRMDGVETQYF. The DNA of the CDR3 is TGTGCCAGCAGCTCCAGAATGGACGGGGTAGAGACCCAGTACTTC.

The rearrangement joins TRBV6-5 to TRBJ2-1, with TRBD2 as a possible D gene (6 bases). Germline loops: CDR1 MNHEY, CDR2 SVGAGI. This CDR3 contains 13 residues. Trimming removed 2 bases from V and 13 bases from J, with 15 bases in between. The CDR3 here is CASSYGSGLLQFF. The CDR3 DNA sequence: TGTGCCAGCAGTTACGGTTCGGGACTCCTACAGTTCTTC.

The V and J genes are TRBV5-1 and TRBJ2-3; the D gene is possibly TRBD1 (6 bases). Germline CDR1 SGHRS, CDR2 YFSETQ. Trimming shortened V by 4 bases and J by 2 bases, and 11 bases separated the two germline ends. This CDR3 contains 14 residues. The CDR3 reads CASSGGQYTDTQYF. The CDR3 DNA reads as TGCGCCAGCAGCGGAGGACAGTACACAGATACGCAGTATTTT.

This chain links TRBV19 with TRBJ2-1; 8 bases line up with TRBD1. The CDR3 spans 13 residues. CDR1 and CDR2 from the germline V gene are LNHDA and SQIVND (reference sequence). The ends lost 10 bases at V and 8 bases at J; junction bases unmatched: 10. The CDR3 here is CAIAAGGWDEQFF. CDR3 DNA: TGTGCCATTGCAGCAGGGGGCTGGGATGAGCAGTTCTTC.

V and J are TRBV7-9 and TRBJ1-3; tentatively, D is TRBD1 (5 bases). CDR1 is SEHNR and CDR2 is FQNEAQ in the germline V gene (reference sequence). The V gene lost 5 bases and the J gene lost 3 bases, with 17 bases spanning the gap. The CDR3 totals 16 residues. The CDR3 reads CASSPPWGGNGNTIYF. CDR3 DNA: TGTGCCAGCAGCCCGCCGTGGGGGGGAAATGGAAACACCATATATTTT.